These T cell receptor beta chains were read from a single sample in a study of brain metastases from non-small cell lung cancer. Sequencing used immunoSEQ multiplex PCR; TCRdb keeps in-frame clones, though not all of them. This sample has roughly 15,000 clones, with about 85% found just once. Material: primary lung tumor tissue. These receptors all come from a donor aged 40 or over with non-small cell lung cancer. CDR3s include the opening cysteine and the closing phenylalanine or tryptophan. D genes are given only for firm matches. Only some rows state a clone size, as once, few, many or a class for expanded clones.

v_call,d_call,j_call,clone_size,cdr3_aa,cdr3_nt
TRBV6-2/TRBV6-3,-,TRBJ1-2,-,CASSYSGLDGYTF,TGTGCCAGCAGTTACTCCGGACTGGATGGCTACACCTTC
TRBV24-1,TRBD1,TRBJ1-1,-,CATSDTTGGNTEAFF,TGTGCCACCAGTGATACGACAGGGGGGAACACTGAAGCTTTCTTT
TRBV6-1,-,TRBJ1-5,-,CASSEVAGVQPQHF,TGTGCCAGCAGTGAAGTAGCAGGGGTCCAGCCCCAGCATTTT
TRBV2,TRBD2,TRBJ2-3,few,CASSDDSSGVVYTQYF,TGTGCCAGCAGTGATGATAGTAGCGGGGTCGTTTATACGCAGTATTTT
TRBV2,-,TRBJ2-3,once,CASSEVGTDTQYF,TGTGCCAGCAGTGAAGTCGGCACAGATACGCAGTATTTT
TRBV6-5,-,TRBJ1-1,once,CASSSVEGRSTEAFF,TGTGCCAGCAGTTCGGTGGAGGGGAGAAGCACTGAAGCTTTCTTT
TRBV5-1,TRBD1,TRBJ1-1,-,CASSSTGGKDRFYTEAFF,TGCGCCAGCAGCTCAACAGGGGGCAAGGACAGATTCTACACTGAAGCTTTCTTT
TRBV3-1/TRBV3-2,-,TRBJ2-2,-,CASSHEGPSNTGELFF,TGTGCCAGCAGCCACGAAGGACCCTCGAACACCGGGGAGCTGTTTTTT
TRBV5-1,-,TRBJ1-5,once,CASSSEQGGQPQHF,TGCGCCAGCAGCTCAGAACAGGGAGGTCAGCCCCAGCATTTT
TRBV30,-,TRBJ2-2,-,CAWSVLGRGSGHAGELFF,TGTGCCTGGAGTGTACTTGGCAGGGGATCGGGGCACGCCGGGGAGCTGTTTTTT
TRBV30,-,TRBJ2-1,-,CAWIRGYEQFF,TGTGCCTGGATTAGGGGCTATGAGCAGTTCTTC
TRBV9,-,TRBJ1-2,-,CASSAPTENGYTF,TGTGCCAGCAGCGCACCGACGGAAAATGGCTACACCTTC
TRBV18,TRBD1,TRBJ2-3,-,CASSPGTGGVNTDTQYF,TGTGCCAGCTCACCAGGGACAGGAGGAGTTAACACAGATACGCAGTATTTT
TRBV30,-,TRBJ1-2,-,CAWSLPGRYYGYTF,TGTGCCTGGAGTTTGCCGGGACGGTACTATGGCTACACCTTC
TRBV19,-,TRBJ1-1,once,CASSIDQLNTEAFF,TGTGCCAGTAGTATAGATCAGCTGAACACTGAAGCTTTCTTT
TRBV19,-,TRBJ2-6,-,CASSKSSGANVLTF,TGTGCCAGTAGTAAGAGCTCTGGGGCCAACGTCCTGACTTTC
TRBV11-3,-,TRBJ2-2,-,CASSLELNTGELFF,TGTGCCAGCAGCTTGGAGTTGAACACCGGGGAGCTGTTTTTT
TRBV7-2,-,TRBJ2-4,few,CASSSYDKNIQYF,TGTGCCAGCAGCTCATACGACAAAAACATTCAGTACTTC
TRBV9,-,TRBJ1-1,-,CASSVGTGRTEAFF,TGTGCCAGCAGCGTAGGAACAGGTCGGACTGAAGCTTTCTTT
TRBV30,TRBD1,TRBJ2-6,once,CAWSQGQAGANVLTF,TGTGCCTGGAGCCAAGGACAGGCTGGGGCCAACGTCCTGACTTTC
TRBV7-3,TRBD1,TRBJ1-2,-,CASSFDRQGVGYTF,TGTGCCAGCAGCTTTGATAGACAGGGAGTAGGCTACACCTTC
TRBV12-5,-,TRBJ1-1,once,CASGLPGVTNTEVFF,TGTGCTAGTGGTTTGCCAGGGGTTACGAACACTGAAGTTTTCTTT
TRBV24-1,TRBD1,TRBJ2-1,-,CATGTGPIYKQFF,TGTGCCACCGGGACAGGTCCTATCTATAAGCAGTTCTTC
TRBV18,-,TRBJ1-2,-,CASSLTQTNNYGYTF,TGTGCCAGCTCACTTACCCAGACGAACAACTATGGCTACACCTTC
TRBV19,TRBD1,TRBJ1-1,-,CASSVDRLNTEAFF,TGTGCCAGTAGTGTGGACAGGCTAAACACTGAAGCTTTCTTT
TRBV20-1,-,TRBJ2-7,-,CSARDLAGQYF,TGCAGTGCTAGAGATCTAGCAGGGCAGTACTTC
TRBV19,TRBD2,TRBJ2-2,-,CASSILGLAGGNTGELFF,TGTGCCAGTAGTATTTTGGGACTAGCGGGGGGTAACACCGGGGAGCTGTTTTTT
TRBV12-5,-,TRBJ1-3,-,CASGFQWTDDSGNTIYF,TGTGCTAGTGGTTTTCAGTGGACAGACGACTCTGGAAACACCATATATTTT
TRBV4-1,-,TRBJ1-1,-,CASKRGRDTEAFF,TGCGCCAGCAAACGGGGGAGGGACACTGAAGCTTTCTTT
TRBV9,TRBD1,TRBJ2-3,-,CASSPGRGQFTDTQYF,TGTGCCAGCAGCCCTGGTAGGGGACAGTTCACAGATACGCAGTATTTT